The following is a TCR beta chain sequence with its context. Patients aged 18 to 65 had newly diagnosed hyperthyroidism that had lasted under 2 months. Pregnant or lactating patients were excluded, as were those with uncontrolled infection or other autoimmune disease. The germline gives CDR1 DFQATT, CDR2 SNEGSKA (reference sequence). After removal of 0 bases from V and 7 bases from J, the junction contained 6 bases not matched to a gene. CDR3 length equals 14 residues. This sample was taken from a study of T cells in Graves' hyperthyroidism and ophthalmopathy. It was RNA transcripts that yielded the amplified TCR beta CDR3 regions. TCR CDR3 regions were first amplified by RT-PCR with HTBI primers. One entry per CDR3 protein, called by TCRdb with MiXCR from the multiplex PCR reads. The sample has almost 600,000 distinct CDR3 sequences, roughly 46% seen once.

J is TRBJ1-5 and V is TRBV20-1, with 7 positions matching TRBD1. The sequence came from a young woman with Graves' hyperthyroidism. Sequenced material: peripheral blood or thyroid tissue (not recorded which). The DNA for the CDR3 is TGCAGTGCTAGAGACAGGGGGGATAGGCAGCCCCAGCATTTT. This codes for CSARDRGDRQPQHF.